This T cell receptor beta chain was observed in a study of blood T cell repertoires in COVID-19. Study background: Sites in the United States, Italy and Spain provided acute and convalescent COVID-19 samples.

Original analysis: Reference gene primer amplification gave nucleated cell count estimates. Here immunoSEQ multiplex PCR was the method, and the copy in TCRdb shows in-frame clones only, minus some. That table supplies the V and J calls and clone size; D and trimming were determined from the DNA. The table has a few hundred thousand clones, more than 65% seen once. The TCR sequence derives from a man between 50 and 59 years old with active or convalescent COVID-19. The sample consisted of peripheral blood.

CDR3 coding DNA: TGTGCCAGCAGCTCAGGACAGAATTCACCCCTCCACTTT. It is translated as CASSSGQNSPLHF. The chain has TRBV7-9 and TRBJ1-6; TRBD1 is a possible D gene (6 bases). V dropped 4 bases and J dropped 7 bases, with 8 bases sitting between them. The CDR3 spans 13 residues. CDR1 is SEHNR and CDR2 is FQNEAQ in the germline V gene (reference sequence).